This T cell receptor beta chain was sequenced during a study of T cell responses to AZD1222 COVID-19 vaccine. CDR1 is MNHEY, CDR2 SVGEGT, per germline. V shed 1 base and J shed 3 bases, with 9 bases lying between them. CDR3 length: 14 residues. Profiling relied on immunoSEQ multiplex PCR, and the TCRdb table lists in-frame clones only, not all of them. The table has tens of thousands of clones, approximately 80% seen once. This clone was counted a few times. The V call is TRBV6-2 or TRBV6-3, the J call TRBJ1-2; D might be TRBD1 (6 bases). This specimen consisted of peripheral blood, obtained on day 0 of AZD1222 vaccination. This TCR derives from an adult in good health. The CDR3 region has the DNA TGTGCCAGCAGTTACTGGGGGCGAGACTATGGCTACACCTTC. It codes for CASSYWGRDYGYTF.